Each of the 4 T cell receptor beta chains below was sequenced from the same sample in a study of blood T cell repertoires in COVID-19. TCRdb keeps only in-frame clones here, not all; method: immunoSEQ multiplex PCR. Among about 75,000 clones, about four fifths were seen once, and the ten largest hold 5.4%. Sequencing was performed on peripheral blood. These receptors came from a woman older than 75 with active or convalescent COVID-19.

This sequence joins TRBV11-2 and TRBJ1-1, with D maybe TRBD1 (5 bases). CDR3 size: 16 residues. The V and J ends lost 5 bases and 1 base respectively, with 17 bases between them. The germline V gene encodes CDR1 SGHAT and CDR2 FQNNGV. The CDR3, as DNA: TGTGCCAGCAGCCTAGCGGGGGGTAGGGGGAACACTGAAGCTTTCTTT. Its protein is CASSLAGGRGNTEAFF. Variable domain in full (rest from reference TRBV11-2 and TRBJ1-1): EAGVAQSPRYKIIEKRQSVAFWCNPISGHATLYWYQQILGQGPKLLIQFQNNGVVDDSQLPKDRFSAERLKGVDSTLKIQPAKLEDSAVYLCASSLAGGRGNTEAFFGQGTRLTVV.

V is TRBV19 and J is TRBJ2-7; D not certain. The germline V and J ends were trimmed by 4 bases and 7 bases, with 20 bases remaining between them. The CDR3 consists of 15 residues. Germline-derived CDR1 and CDR2 are LNHDA and SQIVND (reference sequence). The CDR3 loop reads CASSSFPSEVGEQYF. CDR3 DNA sequence: TGTGCCAGTAGTAGTTTCCCAAGCGAGGTGGGTGAGCAGTACTTC.

This clone has more than one count but fewer than ten. This chain joins TRBV13 and TRBJ2-3, with TRBD1 matching 7 bases. Germline-derived CDR1 and CDR2 are PRHDT and FYEKMQ (reference sequence). Germline trimming cut 11 bases from V and 1 base from J; bases unmatched to any gene: 18. The CDR3 is 17 residues long. CDR3 DNA: TGTGCCGGAGGCTCCACAAGGGGGCGCAAGGGCACAGATACGCAGTATTTT. Its translation is CAGGSTRGRKGTDTQYF.

The genes are TRBV12-3 or TRBV12-4 and TRBJ2-3; D might be TRBD2 (6 bases). The length of the CDR3 is 13 residues. V was shortened by 6 bases and J by 1 base, with 8 bases between the two germline ends. CDR3 sequence reads: CASRRGGTDTQYF. For the CDR3, the DNA is TGTGCCAGCAGACGCGGGGGCACAGATACGCAGTATTTT.